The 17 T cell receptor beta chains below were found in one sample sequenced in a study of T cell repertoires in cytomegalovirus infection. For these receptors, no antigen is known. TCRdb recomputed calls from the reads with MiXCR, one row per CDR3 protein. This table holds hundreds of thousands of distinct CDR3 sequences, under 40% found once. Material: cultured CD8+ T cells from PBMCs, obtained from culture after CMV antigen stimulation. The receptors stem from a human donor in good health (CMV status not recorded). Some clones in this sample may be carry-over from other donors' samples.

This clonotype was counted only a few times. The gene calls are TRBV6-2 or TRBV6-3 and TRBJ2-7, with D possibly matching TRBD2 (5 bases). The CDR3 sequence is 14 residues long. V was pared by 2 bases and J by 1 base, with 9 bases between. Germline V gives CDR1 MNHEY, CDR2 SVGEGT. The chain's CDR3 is CASSYPSFSYEQYV. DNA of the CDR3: TGTGCCAGCAGTTACCCTAGCTTTTCCTACGAGCAGTACGTC.

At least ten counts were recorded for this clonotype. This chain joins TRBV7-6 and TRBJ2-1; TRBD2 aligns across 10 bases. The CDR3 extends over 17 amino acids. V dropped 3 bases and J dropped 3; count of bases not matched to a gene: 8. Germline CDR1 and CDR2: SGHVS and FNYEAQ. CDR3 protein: CASSFKAGGVGYNEQFF. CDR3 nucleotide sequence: TGTGCCAGCAGCTTTAAAGCGGGGGGGGTGGGCTACAATGAGCAGTTCTTC.

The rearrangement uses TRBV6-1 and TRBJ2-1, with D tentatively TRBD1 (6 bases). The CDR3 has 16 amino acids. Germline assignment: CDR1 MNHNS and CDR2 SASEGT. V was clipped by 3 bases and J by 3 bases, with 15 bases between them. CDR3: CASSDGVGQYYNEQFF. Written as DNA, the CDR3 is TGTGCCAGCAGTGACGGTGTAGGACAGTACTACAATGAGCAGTTCTTC.

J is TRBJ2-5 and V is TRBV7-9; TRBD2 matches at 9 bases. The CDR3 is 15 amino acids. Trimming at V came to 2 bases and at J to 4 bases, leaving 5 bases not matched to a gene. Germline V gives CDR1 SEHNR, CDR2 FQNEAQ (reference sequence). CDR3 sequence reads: CASSLRSGGGETQYF. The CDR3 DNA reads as TGTGCCAGCAGCTTACGTAGCGGGGGTGGAGAGACCCAGTACTTC.

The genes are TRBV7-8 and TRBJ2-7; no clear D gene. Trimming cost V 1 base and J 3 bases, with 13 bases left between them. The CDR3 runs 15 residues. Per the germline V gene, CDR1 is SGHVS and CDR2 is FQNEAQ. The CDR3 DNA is TGTGCCAGCAGCTTAGTCGGGCCCCCGCGCTACGAGCAGTACTTC. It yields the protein CASSLVGPPRYEQYF.

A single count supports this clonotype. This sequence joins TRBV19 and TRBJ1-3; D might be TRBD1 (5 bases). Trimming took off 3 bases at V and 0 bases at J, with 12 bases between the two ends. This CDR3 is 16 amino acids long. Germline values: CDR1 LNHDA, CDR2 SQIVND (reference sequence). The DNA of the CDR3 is TGTGCCAGTAGTATTTCCGGACACGGCTCTGGAAACACCATATATTTT. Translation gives CASSISGHGSGNTIYF.

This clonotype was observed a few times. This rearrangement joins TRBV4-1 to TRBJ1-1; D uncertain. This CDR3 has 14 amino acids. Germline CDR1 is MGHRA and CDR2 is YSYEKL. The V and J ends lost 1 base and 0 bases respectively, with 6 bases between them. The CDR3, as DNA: TGCGCCAGCAGCCAAGCTACAGTGAACACTGAAGCTTTCTTT. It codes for CASSQATVNTEAFF.

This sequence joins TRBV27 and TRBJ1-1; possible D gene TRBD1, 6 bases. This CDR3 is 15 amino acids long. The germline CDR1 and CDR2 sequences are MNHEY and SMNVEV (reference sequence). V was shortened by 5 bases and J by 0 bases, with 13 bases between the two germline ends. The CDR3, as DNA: TGTGCCAGCAGTCCCGGACAGATCATGAACACTGAAGCTTTCTTT. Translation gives CASSPGQIMNTEAFF.

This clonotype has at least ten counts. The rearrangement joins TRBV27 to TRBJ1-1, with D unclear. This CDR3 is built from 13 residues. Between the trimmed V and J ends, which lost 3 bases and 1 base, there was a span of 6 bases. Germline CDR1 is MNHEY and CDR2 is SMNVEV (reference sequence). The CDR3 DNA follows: TGTGCCAGCAGTTTGCAAAGGAACACTGAAGCTTTCTTT. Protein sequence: CASSLQRNTEAFF.

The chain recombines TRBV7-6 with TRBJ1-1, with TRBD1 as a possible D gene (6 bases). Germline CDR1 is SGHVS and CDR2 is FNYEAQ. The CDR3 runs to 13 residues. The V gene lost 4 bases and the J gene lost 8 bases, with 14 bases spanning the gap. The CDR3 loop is CASSSGTLGEAFF. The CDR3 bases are TGTGCCAGCAGCTCGGGGACATTGGGCGAAGCTTTCTTT.

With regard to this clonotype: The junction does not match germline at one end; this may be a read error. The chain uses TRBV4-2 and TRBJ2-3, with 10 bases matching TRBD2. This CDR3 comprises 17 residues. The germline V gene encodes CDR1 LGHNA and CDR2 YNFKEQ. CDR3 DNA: TGTGTCAGCAGCCAAGATTTAGCGGGGGGATACACAGATACGCAGTATTTT. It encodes CVSSQDLAGGYTDTQYF.

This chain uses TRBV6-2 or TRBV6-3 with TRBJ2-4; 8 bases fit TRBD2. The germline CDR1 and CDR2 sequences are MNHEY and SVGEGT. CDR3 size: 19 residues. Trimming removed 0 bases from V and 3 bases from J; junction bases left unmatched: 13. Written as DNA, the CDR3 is TGTGCCAGCAGTTACTCGAGTCTAGCGGGTAGCAAGGTCAAAAACATTCAGTACTTC. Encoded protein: CASSYSSLAGSKVKNIQYF.

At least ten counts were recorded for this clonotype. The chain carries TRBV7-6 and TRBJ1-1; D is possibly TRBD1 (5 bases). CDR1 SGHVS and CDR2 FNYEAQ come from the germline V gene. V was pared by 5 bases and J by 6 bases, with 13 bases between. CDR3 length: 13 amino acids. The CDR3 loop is CASSEGTPSEAFF. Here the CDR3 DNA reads TGTGCCAGCAGCGAAGGGACTCCGTCTGAAGCTTTCTTT.

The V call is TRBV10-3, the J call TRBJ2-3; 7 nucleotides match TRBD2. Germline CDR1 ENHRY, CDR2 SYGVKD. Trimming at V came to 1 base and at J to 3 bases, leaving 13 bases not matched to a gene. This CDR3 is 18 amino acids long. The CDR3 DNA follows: TGTGCCATCAGTGAGTGGGGGGGAAGCCCGTTTGATACAGATACGCAGTATTTT. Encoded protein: CAISEWGGSPFDTDTQYF.

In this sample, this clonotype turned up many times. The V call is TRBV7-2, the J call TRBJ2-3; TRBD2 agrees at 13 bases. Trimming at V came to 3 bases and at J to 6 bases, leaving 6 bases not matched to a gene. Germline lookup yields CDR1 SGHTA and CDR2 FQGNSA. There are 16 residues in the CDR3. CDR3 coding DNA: TGTGCCAGCAGCTTCGAACTAGCGGGGGGGTTGGATACGCAGTATTTT. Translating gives CASSFELAGGLDTQYF.

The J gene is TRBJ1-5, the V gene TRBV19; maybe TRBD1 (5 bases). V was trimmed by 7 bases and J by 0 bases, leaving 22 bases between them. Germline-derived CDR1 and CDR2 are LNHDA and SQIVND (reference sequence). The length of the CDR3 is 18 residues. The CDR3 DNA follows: TGTGCCAGTACCTATAGCGGCGGGACGGAGAATAGCAATCAGCCCCAGCATTTT. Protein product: CASTYSGGTENSNQPQHF.

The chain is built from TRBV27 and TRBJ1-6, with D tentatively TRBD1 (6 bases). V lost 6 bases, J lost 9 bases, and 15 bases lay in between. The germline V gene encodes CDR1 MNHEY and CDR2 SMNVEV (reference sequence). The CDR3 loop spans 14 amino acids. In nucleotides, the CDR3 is TGTGCCAGCAGACTCGGGGGGGCGGCTTCACCCCTCCACTTT. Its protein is CASRLGGAASPLHF.